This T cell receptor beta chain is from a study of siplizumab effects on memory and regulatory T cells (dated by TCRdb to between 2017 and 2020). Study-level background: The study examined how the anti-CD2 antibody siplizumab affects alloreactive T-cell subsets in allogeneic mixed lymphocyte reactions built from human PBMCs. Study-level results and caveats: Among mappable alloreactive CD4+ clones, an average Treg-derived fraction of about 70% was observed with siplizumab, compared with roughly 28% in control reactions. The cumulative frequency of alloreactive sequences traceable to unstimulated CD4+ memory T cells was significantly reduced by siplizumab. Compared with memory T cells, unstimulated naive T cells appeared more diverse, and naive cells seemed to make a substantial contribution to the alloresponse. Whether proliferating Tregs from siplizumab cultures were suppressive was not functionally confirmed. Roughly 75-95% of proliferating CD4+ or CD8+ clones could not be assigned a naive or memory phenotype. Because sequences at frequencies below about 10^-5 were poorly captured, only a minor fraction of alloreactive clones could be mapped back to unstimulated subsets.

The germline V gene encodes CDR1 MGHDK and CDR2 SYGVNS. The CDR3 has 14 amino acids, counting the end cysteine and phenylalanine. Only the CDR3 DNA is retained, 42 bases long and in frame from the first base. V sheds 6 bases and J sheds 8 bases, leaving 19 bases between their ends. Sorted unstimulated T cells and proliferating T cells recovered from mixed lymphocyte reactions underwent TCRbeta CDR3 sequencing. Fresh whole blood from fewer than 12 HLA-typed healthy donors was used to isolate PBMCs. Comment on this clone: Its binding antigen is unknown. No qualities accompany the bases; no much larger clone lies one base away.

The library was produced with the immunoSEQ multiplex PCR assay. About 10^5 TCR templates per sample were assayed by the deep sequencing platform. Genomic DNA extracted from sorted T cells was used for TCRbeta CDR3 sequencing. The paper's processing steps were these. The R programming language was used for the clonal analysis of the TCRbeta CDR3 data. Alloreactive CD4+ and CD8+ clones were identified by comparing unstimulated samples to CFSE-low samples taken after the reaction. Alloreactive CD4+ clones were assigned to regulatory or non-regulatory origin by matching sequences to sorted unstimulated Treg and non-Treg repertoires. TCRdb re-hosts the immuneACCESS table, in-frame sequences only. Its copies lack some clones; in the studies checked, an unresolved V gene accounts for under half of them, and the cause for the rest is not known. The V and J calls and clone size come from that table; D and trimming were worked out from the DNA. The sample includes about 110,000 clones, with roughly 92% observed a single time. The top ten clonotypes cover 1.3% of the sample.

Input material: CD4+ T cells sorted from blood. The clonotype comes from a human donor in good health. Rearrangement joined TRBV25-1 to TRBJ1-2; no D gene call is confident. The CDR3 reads CASSPPRGGEGYTF. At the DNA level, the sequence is TGTGCCAGCAGCCCCCCGCGAGGAGGAGAGGGCTACACCTTC.